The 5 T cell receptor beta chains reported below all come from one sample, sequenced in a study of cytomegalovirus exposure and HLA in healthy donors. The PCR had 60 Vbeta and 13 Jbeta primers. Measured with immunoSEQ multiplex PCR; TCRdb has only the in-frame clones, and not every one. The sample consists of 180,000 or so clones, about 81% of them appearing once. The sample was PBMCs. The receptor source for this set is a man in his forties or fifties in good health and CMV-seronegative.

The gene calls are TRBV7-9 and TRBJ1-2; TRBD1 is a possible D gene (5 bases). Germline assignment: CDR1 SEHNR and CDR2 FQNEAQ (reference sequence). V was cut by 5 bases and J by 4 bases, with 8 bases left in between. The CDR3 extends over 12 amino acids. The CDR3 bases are TGTGCCAGCAGCGGGGACTTCTATGGCTACACCTTC. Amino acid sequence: CASSGDFYGYTF. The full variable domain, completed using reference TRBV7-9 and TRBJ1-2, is DTGVSQNPRHKITKRGQNVTFRCDPISEHNRLYWYRQTLGQGPEFLTYFQNEAQLEKSRLLSDRFSAERPKGSFSTLEIQRTEQGDSAMYLCASSGDFYGYTFGSGTRLTVV.

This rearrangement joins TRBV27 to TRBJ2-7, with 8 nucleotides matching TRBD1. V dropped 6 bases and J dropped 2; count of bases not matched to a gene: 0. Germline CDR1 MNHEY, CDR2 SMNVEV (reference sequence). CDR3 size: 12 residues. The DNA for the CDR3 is TGTGCCAGCAGGACAGGGGCCTACGAGCAGTACTTC. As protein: CASRTGAYEQYF.

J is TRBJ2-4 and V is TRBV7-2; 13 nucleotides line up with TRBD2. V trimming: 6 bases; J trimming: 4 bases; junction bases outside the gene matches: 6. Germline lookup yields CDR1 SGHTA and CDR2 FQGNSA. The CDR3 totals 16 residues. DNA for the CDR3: TGTGCCAGCAGTAAACTAGCGGGGGGGGGAAAAAACATTCAGTACTTC. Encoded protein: CASSKLAGGGKNIQYF.

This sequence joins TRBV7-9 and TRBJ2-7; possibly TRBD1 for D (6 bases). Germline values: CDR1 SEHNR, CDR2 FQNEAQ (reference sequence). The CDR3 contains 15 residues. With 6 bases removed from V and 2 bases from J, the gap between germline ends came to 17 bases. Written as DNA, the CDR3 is TGTGCCAGCAGTCCAACGGGGACATCCACCTACGAGCAGTACTTC. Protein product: CASSPTGTSTYEQYF.

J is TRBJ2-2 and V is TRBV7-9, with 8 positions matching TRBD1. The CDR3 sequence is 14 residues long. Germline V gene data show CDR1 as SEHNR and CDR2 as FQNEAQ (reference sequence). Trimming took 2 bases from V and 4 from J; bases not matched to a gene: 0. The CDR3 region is CASSLTGGTGELFF. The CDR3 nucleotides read TGTGCCAGCAGCTTAACAGGGGGCACCGGGGAGCTGTTTTTT.